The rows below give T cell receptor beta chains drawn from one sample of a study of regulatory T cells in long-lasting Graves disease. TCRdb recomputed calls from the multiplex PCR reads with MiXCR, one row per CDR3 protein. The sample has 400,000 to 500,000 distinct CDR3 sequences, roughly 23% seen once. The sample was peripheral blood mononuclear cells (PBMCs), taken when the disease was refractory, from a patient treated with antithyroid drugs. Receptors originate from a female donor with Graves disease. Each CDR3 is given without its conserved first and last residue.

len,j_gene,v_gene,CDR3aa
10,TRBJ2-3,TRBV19,ASTHGQGTQY
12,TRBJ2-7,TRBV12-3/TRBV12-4,ASSLLQGGYEQY
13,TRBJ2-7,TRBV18,ASSPSGKSSYEQY
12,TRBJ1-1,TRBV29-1,SVDIPSREPEAF
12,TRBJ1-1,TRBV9,ASTPGGAGTEAF
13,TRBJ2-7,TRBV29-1,SVELTGAPDYEQY
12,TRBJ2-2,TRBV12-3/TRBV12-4,ASSFAQGTGELF
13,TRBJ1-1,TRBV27,ASSLGAEGRTEAF
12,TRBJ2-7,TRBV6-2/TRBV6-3,ASTSLGPTHEQY
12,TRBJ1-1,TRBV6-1,ASSEEVPNTEAF
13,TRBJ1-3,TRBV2,ASRTKQGTGNTIY
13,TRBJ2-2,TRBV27,ASRRGQGSIGELF
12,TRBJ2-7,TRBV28,ASSTALSSYEQY
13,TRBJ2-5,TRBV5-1,ASRKGGPVEETQY
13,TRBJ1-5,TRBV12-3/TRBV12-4,ASSLGTGWAQPQH
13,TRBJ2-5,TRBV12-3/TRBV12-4,ASSSAGGSQETQY
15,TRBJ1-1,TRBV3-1,ASSHAVGAGGFAEAF
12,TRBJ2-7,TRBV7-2,ASSLVGYSYEQY
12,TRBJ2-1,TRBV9,ASSVALTNNEQF
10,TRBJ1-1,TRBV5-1,ASSTGDTEAF
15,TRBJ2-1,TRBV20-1,SGGLAGGLLGYNEQF
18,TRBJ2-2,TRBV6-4,ASSDSQGRGRLSDTGELF
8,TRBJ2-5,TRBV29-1,SVTQETQY
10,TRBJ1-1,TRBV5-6,ASSDRRLEAF
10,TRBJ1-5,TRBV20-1,SASGEGQPQH
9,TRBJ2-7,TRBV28,ASEYAGEQY
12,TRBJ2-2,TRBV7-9,ASSLTGVTGELF